This T cell receptor (beta chain) was sequenced for a study of T cell clonality in common variable immunodeficiency. Overall study findings and caveats: TCRbeta clonality was increased in CVID versus healthy controls.

Repertoires were generated with immunoSEQ multiplex PCR, while TCRdb's copy carries only in-frame clones and drops some. This sample has about 52,000 clones, each found more than once. Per germline, CDR1 SGHTA and CDR2 FQGTGA. The CDR3 totals 16 residues. The junction had 8 bases not matched to a gene; V was cut back by 3 bases and J by 4 bases. This clone was seen repeatedly, ten times or more. Its antigen remains unknown. From the germline J gene comes the end of the CDR3, since the read stops 3 residues before it. Source material: peripheral blood mononuclear cells. The TCR was taken from a person aged 18-70 years in good health. This chain uses TRBV7-3 with TRBJ2-2; TRBD2 matches 7 bases. The CDR3 DNA, read in part, is TGTGCCAGCAGCTTTTTAGCGGGCGGCCCCACCGGGGAG. Protein sequence: CASSFLAGGPTGE. The whole CDR3 region reads CASSFLAGGPTGELFF.